What follows are 21 T cell receptor beta chains derived from one specimen sequenced in a study of regulatory T cells in long-lasting Graves disease (dated by TCRdb to about 2021). The sample's time point, from its label and the paper: persistent/refractory GD, antithyroid drugs over 5 years with positive TRAb. RNA was extracted from PBMCs in TRIzol for both TCR sequencing and RNA sequencing. Libraries were constructed by multiplex PCR. The data were produced on an Illumina HiSeq 4000. TCR beta libraries were built with iRepertoire HTBI primers and Arm-PCR amplification of CDR3 regions. TCRdb reprocessed the public reads (quality trimming at Q25 with fastp, clone calling with MiXCR) and kept in-frame beta chains. One record per CDR3 amino acid sequence lists the most common genes and DNA. The sample yields about 460,000 distinct CDR3 sequences; about 20% were counted once. The ten largest make up about an eighth of the sample.

The material sequenced was peripheral blood mononuclear cells (PBMCs), taken when the disease was refractory, from a patient treated with antithyroid drugs. The receptor source for this set is a female donor with Graves disease.

The chain is built from TRBV6-1 and TRBJ2-5, with TRBD1 as a possible D gene (6 bases). This CDR3 region has 13 residues. The germline CDR1 and CDR2 sequences are MNHNS and SASEGT. Trimming cost V 6 bases and J 5 bases, with 13 bases left between them. CDR3 nucleotides: TGTGCCAGCAGGCCCGAGGGGGTGGAGACCCAGTACTTC. Its protein is CASRPEGVETQYF.

A few counts support this clonotype. The chain recombines TRBV7-2 with TRBJ1-6; D remains unclear. From germline, CDR1 is SGHTA and CDR2 FQGNSA. The V and J ends lost 7 bases and 0 bases respectively, with 4 bases between them. CDR3 size: 13 residues. CDR3 DNA: TGTGCCAGCACTTTCTCCTATAATTCACCCCTCCACTTT. Protein sequence: CASTFSYNSPLHF.

This clonotype came up a few times. The J gene is TRBJ2-7, the V gene TRBV7-2; TRBD1 is a possible D gene (6 bases). Germline CDR1 SGHTA, CDR2 FQGNSA. The CDR3 has 14 amino acids. Trimming left V 5 bases short and J 3 bases short, with 14 bases between. The CDR3 DNA reads TGTGCCAGCAGCCCTTGGGACAAGTACTACGAGCAGTACTTC. Protein: CASSPWDKYYEQYF.

The sample holds many counts of this clonotype. This chain uses TRBV5-1 with TRBJ1-4; D gene ambiguous. This CDR3 has 14 residues. Germline V gene lookup returns CDR1 SGHRS and CDR2 YFSETQ. Trimming shortened V by 3 bases and J by 8 bases, and 14 bases separated the two germline ends. The CDR3 sequence: CASSSTFLGEKLFF. DNA for the CDR3: TGCGCCAGCAGCTCGACATTCCTGGGCGAAAAACTGTTTTTT.

This clonotype appeared many times. The chain is built from TRBV7-2 and TRBJ1-2; weak D call: TRBD1 (5 bases). The germline V and J ends were trimmed by 6 bases and 6 bases, with 17 bases remaining between them. The CDR3 covers 14 residues. Germline lookup yields CDR1 SGHTA and CDR2 FQGNSA. The DNA for the CDR3 is TGTGCCAGCAGTTCCCCCTTCCGGGGCAATGGCTACACCTTC. It translates to CASSSPFRGNGYTF.

The CDR3 loop is CAWSAGGATEAFF. The CDR3 bases are TGTGCCTGGAGTGCGGGGGGAGCCACTGAAGCTTTCTTT. This chain uses TRBV30 with TRBJ1-1, with D perhaps matching TRBD1 (5 bases). Trimming took 1 base from V and 4 from J, leaving 10 bases between them. Germline CDR1 and CDR2: GTSNPN and SVGIG (reference sequence). The CDR3 consists of 13 residues.

With regard to this clonotype: This sequence may be a read error, since a much larger clone differs from it by one base. V and J are TRBV28 and TRBJ1-6, with D perhaps TRBD1 (6 bases). Germline V lookup: CDR1 MDHEN, CDR2 SYDVKM. The CDR3 contains 13 residues. In DNA form, the CDR3 reads TGTGTCAGCAGTTCCTACCAGGGGCAACCCCTCCACTTT. Encoded protein: CVSSSYQGQPLHF. The entire variable domain, with the rest obtained from reference TRBV28 and TRBJ1-6, is as follows: DVKVTQSSRYLVKRTGEKVFLECVQDMDHENMFWYRQDPGLGLRLIYFSYDVKMKEKGDIPEGYSVSREKKERFSLILESASTNQTSMYLCVSSSYQGQPLHFGNGTRLTVT.

At least ten counts were recorded for this clonotype. The J gene is TRBJ2-5, the V gene TRBV2; 10 bases align to TRBD1. V shed 8 bases and J 4 bases; nucleotides not matched to a gene: 1. Per germline, CDR1 SNHLY and CDR2 FYNNEI. CDR3 size: 12 residues. DNA of the CDR3: TGTGCCAGCCGGGACAGGGGAGAGACCCAGTACTTC. Protein sequence: CASRDRGETQYF.

The V and J genes are TRBV6-1 and TRBJ2-6; 10 nucleotides agree with TRBD1. The CDR3 length is 20 residues. Germline V gives CDR1 MNHNS, CDR2 SASEGT. With 5 bases clipped from V and 2 bases from J, the junction kept 15 bases outside the gene matches. The CDR3 region has the DNA TGTGCCAGCAGTCCTAGAAACTTAGCCGGGACAGGGGCTGGGGCCAACGTCCTGACTTTC. Its translation is CASSPRNLAGTGAGANVLTF.

As to this clonotype: A much larger clone differs from this one at a single base, so this may be a read error. The chain joins TRBV19 to TRBJ2-7; 9 positions match TRBD1. CDR3 size: 14 residues. CDR1 is LNHDA, CDR2 SQIVND, per germline (reference sequence). The trim removed 8 bases at V and 5 bases at J, leaving 10 bases unmatched. CDR3 in amino acids: CASSGVGTGNEQYF. In nucleotides, the CDR3 is TGTGCCAGTTCCGGGGTGGGGACAGGGAACGAGCAGTACTTC.

This clonotype was seen only a few times. The genes are TRBV10-3 and TRBJ2-1; 8 bases are a match to TRBD1. There are 14 residues in the CDR3. Trimming at V came to 10 bases and at J to 1 base, leaving 6 bases not matched to a gene. The germline CDR1 and CDR2 sequences are ENHRY and SYGVKD. The CDR3 region is CATTTGESYNEQFF. In DNA, the CDR3 is TGTGCCACAACGACAGGGGAGTCCTACAATGAGCAGTTCTTC.

There are many counts of this clonotype. The rearrangement joins TRBV28 to TRBJ1-5; D is undetermined. The CDR3 is 15 amino acids. The germline V and J ends were trimmed by 1 base and 1 base, with 8 bases remaining between them. Germline CDR1 and CDR2: MDHEN and SYDVKM. The CDR3 DNA reads TGTGCCAGCAGTTTATCAATGGCGAGCAATCAGCCCCAGCATTTT. It specifies CASSLSMASNQPQHF.

This clonotype was recorded at least ten times. This chain connects TRBV20-1 to TRBJ2-2, with unresolved D. The germline CDR1 and CDR2 sequences are DFQATT and SNEGSKA (reference sequence). The CDR3 sequence is 16 residues long. Between the trimmed V and J ends, which lost 3 bases and 2 bases, there was a span of 16 bases. Written as DNA, the CDR3 is TGCAGTGCTAGGGGTCGGGCGGACCTTAACACCGGGGAGCTGTTTTTT. Translated: CSARGRADLNTGELFF.

The chain is built from TRBV6-5 and TRBJ2-1; D remains unclear. Trimming cost V 7 bases and J 5 bases, with 18 bases left between them. Germline V gene lookup returns CDR1 MNHEY and CDR2 SVGAGI. There are 15 residues in the CDR3. CDR3 in DNA: TGTGCCAGCATTGACTCGGGCAGAGCCCACAATGAGCAGTTCTTC. The encoded protein is CASIDSGRAHNEQFF.

In its sample, this clonotype was seen many times. This chain joins TRBV28 and TRBJ2-4; D is perhaps TRBD1 (6 bases). Germline-derived CDR1 and CDR2 are MDHEN and SYDVKM. CDR3 length: 14 amino acids. V lost 6 bases and J 7 bases, leaving 16 bases between the germline ends. The CDR3: CASSGTPLYNIQYF. The CDR3 DNA reads TGTGCCAGCAGCGGGACACCTCTGTACAACATTCAGTACTTC.

This clonotype was counted many times. The J gene is TRBJ1-4, the V gene TRBV12-3 or TRBV12-4; 11 bases agree with TRBD1. Trimming removed 6 bases from V and 0 bases from J; junction bases left unmatched: 6. The CDR3 length is 17 residues. DNA for the CDR3: TGTGCCAGCAGATACGGGACAGGGGGAGCAACTAATGAAAAACTGTTTTTT. It encodes CASRYGTGGATNEKLFF.

This chain uses TRBV12-3 or TRBV12-4 with TRBJ2-2; 7 positions agree with TRBD1. Trimming cost V 5 bases and J 6 bases; bases outside gene matches: 6. This CDR3 contains 14 residues. CDR3 sequence (DNA): TGTGCCAGCAGTCCAGGGGGTCGCCCCGGGGAGCTGTTTTTT. It yields the protein CASSPGGRPGELFF.

This clonotype has more than one count but fewer than ten. The junction differs from germline at one of its ends, possibly a read error. The chain joins TRBV15 to TRBJ1-1; no clear D. CDR3 size: 15 residues. Per germline, CDR1 LNHNV and CDR2 YYDKDF (reference sequence). As DNA, the CDR3 is TGTGCCACCAGCAGAGATGCTCGGGAGAACGCTGAAGCTTTCTTT. Amino acid sequence: CATSRDARENAEAFF. Looking up the rest from reference TRBV15 and TRBJ1-1 gives the full variable domain: DAMVIQNPRYQVTQFGKPVTLSCSQTLNHNVMYWYQQKSSQAPKLLFHYYDKDFNNEADTPDNFQSRRPNTSFCFLDIRSPGLGDTAMYLCATSRDARENAEAFFGQGTRLTVV.

The V gene is TRBV6-1, the J gene TRBJ2-7; D may match TRBD1 or TRBD2 (6 bases each). CDR1 and CDR2 from the germline V gene are MNHNS and SASEGT. The CDR3 totals 12 residues. Trimming cost V 10 bases and J 3 bases, with 13 bases left between them. CDR3 in amino acids: CATRGDFYEQYF. The CDR3 coding sequence is TGTGCCACGAGGGGGGATTTCTACGAGCAGTACTTC.

This sequence joins TRBV12-3 or TRBV12-4 and TRBJ1-5; TRBD1 is a possible D gene (5 bases). CDR3 length: 13 residues. V was pared by 5 bases and J by 7 bases, with 12 bases between. CDR3 DNA: TGTGCCAGCAGTCCGCAGGGCCTCCAGCCCCAGCATTTT. Its translation is CASSPQGLQPQHF.

This clonotype was counted many times. V and J are TRBV28 and TRBJ1-1, with D perhaps matching TRBD1 (6 bases). V lost 8 bases to trimming and J lost 5 bases, with 15 bases between them. The length of the CDR3 is 13 residues. Germline V gives CDR1 MDHEN, CDR2 SYDVKM. The CDR3 DNA reads TGTGCCAGCGTACAGGGAGGTAGGACTGAAGCTTTCTTT. Amino acid sequence: CASVQGGRTEAFF.